One and the same sample provided the 8 T cell receptor beta chains below, sequenced in a study of radiation and T cells in renal cell carcinoma. The repertoire was sequenced with immunoSEQ multiplex PCR; TCRdb's copy has only in-frame clones and lacks some. In the table there are fewer than 200,000 clones, about nine tenths of which are singletons. Time point in this sample: blood 4 weeks post-SBRT, at nephrectomy. Treatment meaning: 15 Gy SBRT to primary tumor, nephrectomy 4 weeks later. Here the sequenced sample was blood, taken from a patient whose treatment included radiotherapy and nephrectomy. The origin of the receptors is a woman aged 45 to 65 with renal cell carcinoma.

The genes are TRBV7-6 and TRBJ1-3; D is ambiguous. Trimming shortened V by 5 bases and J by 2 bases, and 16 bases separated the two germline ends. From germline, CDR1 is SGHVS and CDR2 FNYEAQ. The CDR3 consists of 16 residues. CDR3 in amino acids: CASSLSGRRAGNTIYF. The CDR3 region has the DNA TGTGCCAGCAGCCTTTCCGGACGGCGAGCTGGAAACACCATATATTTT.

The V gene is TRBV5-4, the J gene TRBJ1-3; tentatively, D is TRBD1 (5 bases). The CDR3 extends over 15 amino acids. The ends were cut back, 4 bases at V and 7 bases at J, with 18 bases in the middle. Looked up from germline, CDR1 is SGHNT and CDR2 is YYREEE (reference sequence). CDR3 protein: CASSVGGVKGNTIYF. As DNA, the CDR3 is TGTGCCAGCAGCGTTGGGGGGGTCAAAGGGAACACCATATATTTT.

This chain joins TRBV5-1 and TRBJ2-7; 7 bases agree with TRBD2. Germline values: CDR1 SGHRS, CDR2 YFSETQ. The V segment lost 0 bases and the J segment 4 bases; nucleotides outside the gene matches: 4. CDR3 length: 14 amino acids. CDR3: CASSLGSGVYEQYF. The CDR3 DNA is TGCGCCAGCAGCTTGGGAAGCGGGGTATACGAGCAGTACTTC. Filled out from reference TRBV5-1 and TRBJ2-7, the complete variable domain reads KAGVTQTPRYLIKTRGQQVTLSCSPISGHRSVSWYQQTPGQGLQFLFEYFSETQRNKGNFPGRFSGRQFSNSRSEMNVSTLELGDSALYLCASSLGSGVYEQYFGPGTRLTVT.

The V call is TRBV7-8, the J call TRBJ1-2; 8 nucleotides match TRBD1. Germline CDR1 SGHVS, CDR2 FQNEAQ. This CDR3 has 16 residues. The trim removed 6 bases at V and 0 bases at J, leaving 9 bases unmatched. In DNA, the CDR3 is TGTGCCAGCAGACATACACAGGGGGAGGCTAACTATGGCTACACCTTC. Translation gives CASRHTQGEANYGYTF.

The V call is TRBV5-1, the J call TRBJ2-1; 12 bases match TRBD2. This CDR3 has 16 residues. V was clipped by 4 bases and J by 1 base; unmatched bases: 3. Germline loops: CDR1 SGHRS, CDR2 YFSETQ. CDR3 DNA: TGCGCCAGCAGCGCCGGACTAGCGGGGTCCTACAATGAGCAGTTCTTC. Its protein product is CASSAGLAGSYNEQFF.

This clone was recorded only once. The chain links TRBV4-1 to TRBJ1-3; D unresolved. Germline CDR1 reads MGHRA; CDR2 reads YSYEKL. The V end lost 0 bases, the J end lost 1 base, and 10 bases lay between the germline ends. The CDR3 spans 16 residues. DNA for the CDR3: TGCGCCAGCAGCCAAGATTGGGCGGAATCTGGAAACACCATATATTTT. It yields the protein CASSQDWAESGNTIYF.

The chain carries TRBV19 and TRBJ2-1; perhaps D is TRBD1 or TRBD2 (5 bases each). The germline V gene has CDR1 LNHDA and CDR2 SQIVND (reference sequence). V shed 3 bases and J shed 6 bases, with 9 bases lying between them. CDR3 length equals 13 residues. CDR3 nucleotide sequence: TGTGCCAGTAGTATCCCGGGGACCAATGAGCAGTTCTTC. Translation: CASSIPGTNEQFF.

V is TRBV18 and J is TRBJ1-2; TRBD1 matches 7 bases. Looked up from germline, CDR1 is KGHSH and CDR2 is LQKENI. V shed 6 bases and J 6 bases; nucleotides not matched to a gene: 4. This CDR3 region has 12 residues. The CDR3 DNA reads TGTGCCAGCTCCCGGGACAGTGATGGCTACACCTTC. This sequence encodes CASSRDSDGYTF. The full variable domain, rest sourced from reference TRBV18 and TRBJ1-2, is NAGVMQNPRHLVRRRGQEARLRCSPMKGHSHVYWYRQLPEEGLKFMVYLQKENIIDESGMPKERFSAEFPKEGPSILRIQQVVRGDSAAYFCASSRDSDGYTFGSGTRLTVV.